This TCR beta chain was captured in a study of naive and memory T cell subsets. TCR cDNA received a 3' ligated oligonucleotide that carried a UMI. The sample holds a few counts of this clonotype. Ligated cDNA underwent four rounds of PCR with nested alpha and beta constant region primers and SP2. Reverse transcription of blood and skin TCR RNA was primed at alpha and beta constant regions. TCRdb itself ran the 5' RACE reads through MiXCR, one entry per CDR3 protein. The data show more than 50,000 distinct CDR3 sequences, less than 10% seen once. From germline, CDR1 is WNHNN and CDR2 SYGVQD (reference sequence). V lost 3 bases, J lost 7 bases, and 6 bases lay in between. The CDR3 extends over 11 amino acids.

The J gene is TRBJ2-5, the V gene TRBV10-1; possibly TRBD1 or TRBD2 for D (5 bases each). The sequence derives from a female donor in good health. CDR3 sequence reads: CASSDGGTQYF. DNA for the CDR3: TGCGCCAGCAGTGATGGGGGGACCCAGTACTTC.